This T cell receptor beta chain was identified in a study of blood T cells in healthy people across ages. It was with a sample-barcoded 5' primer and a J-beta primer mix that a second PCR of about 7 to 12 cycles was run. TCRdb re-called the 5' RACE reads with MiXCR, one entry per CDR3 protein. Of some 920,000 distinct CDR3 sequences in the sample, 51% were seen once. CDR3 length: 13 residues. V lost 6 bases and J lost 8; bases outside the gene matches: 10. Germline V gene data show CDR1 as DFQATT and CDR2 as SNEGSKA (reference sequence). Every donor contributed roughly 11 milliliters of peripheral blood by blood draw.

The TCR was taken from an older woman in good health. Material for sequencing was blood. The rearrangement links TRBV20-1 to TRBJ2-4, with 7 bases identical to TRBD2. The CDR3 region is CSAQTGGSDIQYF. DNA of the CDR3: TGCAGTGCCCAGACGGGGGGTTCGGACATTCAGTACTTC.